This TCR beta chain was profiled in a study of CD8+ T cells in alopecia areata. It was cDNA, reverse transcribed from extracted RNA, that served as the sequencing template. The assay was immunoSEQ multiplex PCR, and TCRdb's table has in-frame clones only and misses some. Among roughly 190,000 clones listed, roughly 60% were seen once. CDR1 is SQVTM, CDR2 ANQGSEA, per germline. This CDR3 comprises 12 residues. V was pared by 6 bases and J by 6 bases, with 12 bases between. The sample's treatment: oral pan-JAK inhibitor, 5-10 mg twice daily. The chain joins TRBV29-1 to TRBJ2-1, with D possibly being TRBD2 (6 bases). The source was CD4+ T cells sorted from blood, collected between weeks 49 and 50, from a patient treated with tofacitinib. The receptor was derived from a human donor with alopecia areata. The CDR3 loop is CSVRKLANEQFF. DNA for the CDR3: TGCAGCGTACGAAAACTAGCCAATGAGCAGTTCTTC.